This TCR beta chain was retrieved from a study of T cell changes during pregnancy in multiple sclerosis. Trimming removed 0 bases from V and 8 bases from J, with 17 bases in between. Germline V gene lookup returns CDR1 SGHNT and CDR2 YYREEE (reference sequence). CDR3 length: 15 amino acids. TCRdb's copy holds only in-frame clones and misses some; the assay was immunoSEQ multiplex PCR. The table has 74,000 or so clones, approximately 92% seen once. The clonotype was recovered from a female donor with multiple sclerosis, enrolled in a pregnancy study. The sample was CD4+ T cells from peripheral blood mononuclear cells, taken before pregnancy. The chain is built from TRBV5-4 and TRBJ1-2, with D tentatively TRBD1 (6 bases). DNA of the CDR3: TGTGCCAGCAGCTTGGGTCGACAGGACCCTAAGGGCTACACCTTC. This codes for CASSLGRQDPKGYTF. The variable domain in full, completed from reference TRBV5-4 and TRBJ1-2, reads ETGVTQSPTHLIKTRGQQVTLRCSSQSGHNTVSWYQQALGQGPQFIFQYYREEENGRGNFPPRFSGLQFPNYSSELNVNALELDDSALYLCASSLGRQDPKGYTFGSGTRLTVV.